Reported below is one TCR beta chain. Its target is not known. This sample is part of a study of graft-versus-host responses after intestinal transplantation. The wider study: All recipients were transplanted with multivisceral, liver-intestinal, or isolated intestinal grafts. Uniformly, recipients were administered anti-thymocyte globulin induction with subsequent tacrolimus and steroids for about 3 years.

Findings and limits, study-wide: Analysis identified GvH clones in recipient marrow, with some appearing first in ileum or blood. Elevated graft-versus-host to host-versus-graft clonal ratios in allografts were recorded for patients with graft-donor T cell macrochimerism.

Measured with immunoSEQ multiplex PCR; TCRdb has only the in-frame clones, and not every one. The top ten hold 7.6% of the sample, which has approximately 90,000 clones, around 90% seen once. After removal of 2 bases from V and 1 base from J, the junction contained 4 bases not matched to a gene. This CDR3 has 15 residues. The germline V gene has CDR1 PRHDT and CDR2 FYEKMQ (reference sequence). The chain uses TRBV13 and TRBJ2-7; 8 nucleotides line up with TRBD2. Specimen: unstimulated CD8+ T cells sorted from spleen or lymph node cells, collected before transplant. The sequence was obtained from a human donor who was the organ donor for an intestinal transplant. CDR3 in DNA: TGTGCCAGCAGCTTATTCGGGACTAGTTCCTACGAGCAGTACTTC. Its protein product is CASSLFGTSSYEQYF.